The TCR beta chain under discussion was sequenced for a study of cytomegalovirus exposure and HLA in healthy donors. Germline V gives CDR1 MDHEN, CDR2 SYDVKM. This CDR3 has 18 residues. Trimming removed 3 bases from V and 0 bases from J, with 20 bases in between. PCR used 60 Vbeta primers and 13 Jbeta primers. Produced via immunoSEQ multiplex PCR; TCRdb's table is partial and in-frame only. Among tens of thousands of clones listed, under 80% were seen once. This TCR derives from a male donor in good health and CMV-seropositive. The specimen was PBMCs. The chain employs TRBV28 and TRBJ1-1, with a possible D match to TRBD1 (6 bases). The CDR3 DNA is TGTGCCAGCAGTTTGGGTGGGGCAGGGGTTGGCATGAACACTGAAGCTTTCTTT. Its translation is CASSLGGAGVGMNTEAFF.